The 2 T cell receptor beta chains presented below share a single source sample, sequenced in a study of T cells in Graves' hyperthyroidism and ophthalmopathy. Using RNA transcripts as the source, TCR beta CDR3 regions were amplified. During a first-round RT-PCR of the TCR CDR3, the HTBI primer set was used. TCRdb itself ran the multiplex PCR reads through MiXCR, one entry per CDR3 protein. The data contain around 540,000 distinct CDR3 sequences, around 16% of them singletons. Sequencing was performed on blood. These receptor sequences come from a woman aged 30 to 39 with Graves' ophthalmopathy.

Regarding this clonotype: A clone one base away is much larger, so this may be a read error. This sequence joins TRBV28 and TRBJ2-1; no clear D gene. Germline V gene lookup returns CDR1 MDHEN and CDR2 SYDVKM. The CDR3 loop spans 11 amino acids. The CDR3 nucleotides are TGTGCCAGCAGTTCGGGTGTTGAGCAGCTCTTC. Protein sequence: CASSSGVEQLF.

V and J are TRBV4-3 and TRBJ2-7, with TRBD1 as a possible D gene (6 bases). V was pared by 0 bases and J by 3 bases, with 12 bases between. CDR1 is LGHNA, CDR2 YSLEER, per germline. The CDR3 runs to 15 residues. CDR3 DNA: TGCGCCAGCAGCCAAGATCCCAAACAGGGCTACGAGCAGTACTTC. As protein: CASSQDPKQGYEQYF.